The present T cell receptor beta chain was sequenced within a study of T cells after yellow fever vaccination. Each CDR3 protein is one row after TCRdb ran MiXCR on the 5' RACE reads. The sample shows hundreds of thousands of distinct CDR3 sequences, roughly a fifth of them seen only once. Specimen: PBMCs, collected around 3 weeks after the first yellow fever vaccination. The source of this sequence is a man aged 18 to 30 who received the YFV17D yellow fever vaccine.

CDR3 nucleotide sequence: TGCAGCGTTGCCGTAAACTATGGCTACACCTTC. It specifies CSVAVNYGYTF. The rearrangement uses TRBV29-1 and TRBJ1-2, with D unclear. Germline V CDR1 and CDR2: SQVTM, ANQGSEA. CDR3 size: 11 residues. The V and J ends lost 4 bases and 2 bases respectively, with 5 bases between them.